This T cell receptor beta chain came from a study of blood T cells in healthy people across ages. Study in general: Template switching retrieved approximately one barcoded beta molecule for each two T cells.

Using a J-beta primer mix together with a sample-barcoded 5' primer, a second PCR was run for roughly 6 to 12 cycles. TCRdb used MiXCR to reprocess the 5' RACE reads, holding one entry per CDR3 protein. The sample comprises some 900,000 distinct CDR3 sequences, 25% to 30% of which are singletons, and 17% rests with the top ten. Findings and caveats of the study: The CMV status of each donor remained undetermined, and this could have confounded shifts in expanded clonotypes.

To note about this clonotype: Its target is not known.

Isolation yielded PBMCs, at least 7 million per sample, in every case. This TCR was recovered from a woman aged 80 or over in good health. The sample consisted of blood.

CDR3 nucleotide sequence: TGCGCCAGCAGCTTGGGGGGACAGGTTCACACTGAAGCTTTCTTT. It yields the protein CASSLGGQVHTEAFF. V usage is TRBV5-1 and J usage is TRBJ1-1, with 8 positions matching TRBD1. With V trimmed by 0 bases and J by 3 bases, 4 bases remained unmatched. This CDR3 is built from 15 residues. Per the germline V gene, CDR1 is SGHRS and CDR2 is YFSETQ.